This note documents a single T cell receptor (beta chain) sequence. The antigen is undetermined. The investigators reverse transcribed all of the isolated RNA, so they sequenced expressed TCRB transcripts. The protocol was immunoSEQ multiplex PCR, while the TCRdb copy is restricted to in-frame clones and leaves out a portion. The repertoire holds more than 250,000 clones, with roughly an eighth as singletons. These data originate in a study of beta chain features in type 1 diabetes. The study, taken as a whole, reports: TCRB CDR3 length was moderately but significantly reduced in all four CD4+ subsets of Type 1 diabetes patients.

The CDR3 is 13 residues long. V lost 0 bases to trimming and J lost 9 bases, with 10 bases between them. Germline CDR1 is SGHDT and CDR2 is YYEEEE. The J gene is TRBJ2-1, the V gene TRBV5-6, with D possibly TRBD1 on 5 matching bases. This sequence was found in a young man with type 1 diabetes. Source material: naive CD4+ T cells from blood. CDR3 nucleotides: TGTGCCAGCAGCTTGGAATGGGGCGGTGAGCAGTTCTTC. This sequence encodes CASSLEWGGEQFF. Full variable domain (missing parts from reference TRBV5-6 and TRBJ2-1): DAGVTQSPTHLIKTRGQQVTLRCSPKSGHDTVSWYQQALGQGPQFIFQYYEEEERQRGNFPDRFSGHQFPNYSSELNVNALLLGDSALYLCASSLEWGGEQFFGPGTRLTVL.